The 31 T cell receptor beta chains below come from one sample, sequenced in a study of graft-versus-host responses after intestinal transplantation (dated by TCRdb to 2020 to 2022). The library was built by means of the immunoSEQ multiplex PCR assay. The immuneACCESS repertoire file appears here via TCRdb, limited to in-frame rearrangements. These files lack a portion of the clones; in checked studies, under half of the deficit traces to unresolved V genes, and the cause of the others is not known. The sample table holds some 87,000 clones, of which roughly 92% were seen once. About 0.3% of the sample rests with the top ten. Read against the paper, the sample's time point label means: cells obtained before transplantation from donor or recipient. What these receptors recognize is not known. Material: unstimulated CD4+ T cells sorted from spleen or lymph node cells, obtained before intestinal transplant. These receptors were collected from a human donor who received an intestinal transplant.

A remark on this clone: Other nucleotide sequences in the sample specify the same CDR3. The CDR3: CASSLRTGGYQETQYF. In DNA form, the CDR3 reads TGTGCCAGCAGTCTTCGGACAGGGGGCTACCAAGAGACCCAGTACTTC. The chain is built from TRBV27 and TRBJ2-5; 11 nucleotides align to TRBD1. The J segment lost 0 bases and the V segment lost 5 bases, leaving 5 bases of the junction unmatched. Germline lookup yields CDR1 MNHEY and CDR2 SMNVEV (reference sequence). The CDR3 contains 16 residues.

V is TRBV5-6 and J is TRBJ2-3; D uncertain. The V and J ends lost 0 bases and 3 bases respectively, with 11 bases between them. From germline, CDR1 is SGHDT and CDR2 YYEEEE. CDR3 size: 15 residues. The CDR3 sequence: CASSLGFGGTDTQYF. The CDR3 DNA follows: TGTGCCAGCAGCTTGGGCTTCGGTGGGACAGATACGCAGTATTTT.

The CDR3 nucleotides read TGTGCCAGCAGTTACTCTGCAGGCGTGAATTCACCCCTCCACTTT. Protein product: CASSYSAGVNSPLHF. The rearrangement uses TRBV6-5 and TRBJ1-6; unclear D gene. V was trimmed by 0 bases and J by 7 bases, leaving 10 bases between them. The CDR3 has 15 residues. The germline CDR1 and CDR2 sequences are MNHEY and SVGAGI.

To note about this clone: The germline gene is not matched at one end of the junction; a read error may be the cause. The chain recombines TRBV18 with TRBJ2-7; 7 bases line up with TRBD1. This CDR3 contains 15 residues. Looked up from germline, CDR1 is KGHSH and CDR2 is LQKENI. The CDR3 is CASSPRLGDSPFILF. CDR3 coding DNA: TGTGCCAGCTCCCCTCGTCTCGGGGACAGCCCTTTTATCCTATTC.

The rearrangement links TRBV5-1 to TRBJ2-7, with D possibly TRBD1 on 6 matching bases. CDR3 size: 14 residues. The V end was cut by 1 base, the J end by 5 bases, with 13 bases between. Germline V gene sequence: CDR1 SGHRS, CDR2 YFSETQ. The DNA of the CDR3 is TGCGCCAGCAGCTTGCATACAGGGAGAGACGAGCAGTACTTC. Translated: CASSLHTGRDEQYF.

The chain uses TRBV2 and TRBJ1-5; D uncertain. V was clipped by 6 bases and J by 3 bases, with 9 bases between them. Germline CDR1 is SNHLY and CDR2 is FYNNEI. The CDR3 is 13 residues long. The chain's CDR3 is CASRGSHNQPQHF. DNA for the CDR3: TGTGCCAGCAGGGGATCTCACAATCAGCCCCAGCATTTT.

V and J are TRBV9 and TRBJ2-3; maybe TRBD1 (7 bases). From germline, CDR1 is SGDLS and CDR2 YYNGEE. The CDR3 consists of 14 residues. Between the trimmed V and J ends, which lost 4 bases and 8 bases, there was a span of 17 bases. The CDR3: CASSPRGVGSTQYF. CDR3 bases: TGTGCCAGCAGCCCCAGGGGGGTGGGGAGTACGCAGTATTTT.

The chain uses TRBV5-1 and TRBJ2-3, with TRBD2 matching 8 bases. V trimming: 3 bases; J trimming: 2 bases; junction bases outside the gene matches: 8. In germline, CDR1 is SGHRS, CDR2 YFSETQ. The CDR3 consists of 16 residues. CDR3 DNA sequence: TGCGCCAGCAGCTCGGGACTAGTTATTCCCACAGATACGCAGTATTTT. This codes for CASSSGLVIPTDTQYF. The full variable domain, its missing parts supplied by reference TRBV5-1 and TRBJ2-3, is KAGVTQTPRYLIKTRGQQVTLSCSPISGHRSVSWYQQTPGQGLQFLFEYFSETQRNKGNFPGRFSGRQFSNSRSEMNVSTLELGDSALYLCASSSGLVIPTDTQYFGPGTRLTVL.

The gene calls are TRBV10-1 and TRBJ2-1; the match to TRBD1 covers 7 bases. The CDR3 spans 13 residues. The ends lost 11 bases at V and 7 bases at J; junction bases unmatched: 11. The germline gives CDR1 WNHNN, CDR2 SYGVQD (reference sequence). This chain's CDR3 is CAVRDSASNEQFF. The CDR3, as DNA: TGCGCCGTAAGGGACAGCGCATCAAATGAGCAGTTCTTC.

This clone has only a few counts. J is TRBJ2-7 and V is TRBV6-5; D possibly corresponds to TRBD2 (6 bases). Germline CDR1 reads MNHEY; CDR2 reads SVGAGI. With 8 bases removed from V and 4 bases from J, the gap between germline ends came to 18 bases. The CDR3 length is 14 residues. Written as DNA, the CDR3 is TGTGCCAGCGGTGAGGAGGGCTTAATTTACGAGCAGTACTTC. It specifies CASGEEGLIYEQYF.

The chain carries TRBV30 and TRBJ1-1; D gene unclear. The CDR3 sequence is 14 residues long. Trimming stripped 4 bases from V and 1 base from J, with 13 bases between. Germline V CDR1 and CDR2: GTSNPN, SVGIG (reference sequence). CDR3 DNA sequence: TGTGCCTGGACCGTGGGGTCCTGGAACACTGAAGCTTTCTTT. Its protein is CAWTVGSWNTEAFF.

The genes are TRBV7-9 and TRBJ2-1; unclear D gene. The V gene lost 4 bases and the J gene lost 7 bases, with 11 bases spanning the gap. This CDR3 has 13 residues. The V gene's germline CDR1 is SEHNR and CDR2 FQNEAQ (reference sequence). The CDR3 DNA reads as TGTGCCAGCAGCTCCGTTAGGGATAATGAGCAGTTCTTC. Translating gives CASSSVRDNEQFF.

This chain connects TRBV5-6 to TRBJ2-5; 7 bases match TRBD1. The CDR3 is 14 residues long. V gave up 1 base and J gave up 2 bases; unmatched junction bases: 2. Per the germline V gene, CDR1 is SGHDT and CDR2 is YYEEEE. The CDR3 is CASSLIRGQETQYF. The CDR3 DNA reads TGTGCCAGCAGCTTGATCAGGGGGCAAGAGACCCAGTACTTC.

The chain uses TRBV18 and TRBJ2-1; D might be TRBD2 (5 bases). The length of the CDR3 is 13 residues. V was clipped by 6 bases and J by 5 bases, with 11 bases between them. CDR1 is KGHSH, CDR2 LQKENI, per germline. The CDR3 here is CASSWRLNNEQFF. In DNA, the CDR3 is TGTGCCAGCTCCTGGAGGCTGAACAATGAGCAGTTCTTC.

The CDR3 sequence: CASSLASGQGVSYEQYF. In DNA form, the CDR3 reads TGTGCCAGCAGCTTAGCGTCGGGGCAGGGGGTATCCTACGAGCAGTACTTC. This chain joins TRBV7-9 and TRBJ2-7; the match to TRBD1 covers 7 bases. The CDR3 contains 17 residues. Unmatched junction bases numbered 9, after V lost 0 bases and J lost 1 base. Per germline, CDR1 SEHNR and CDR2 FQNEAQ (reference sequence).

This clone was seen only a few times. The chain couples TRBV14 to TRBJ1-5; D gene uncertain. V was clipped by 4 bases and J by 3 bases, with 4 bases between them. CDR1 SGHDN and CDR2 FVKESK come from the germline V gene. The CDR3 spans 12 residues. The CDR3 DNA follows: TGTGCCAGCAGCCGGACCAATCAGCCCCAGCATTTT. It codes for CASSRTNQPQHF.

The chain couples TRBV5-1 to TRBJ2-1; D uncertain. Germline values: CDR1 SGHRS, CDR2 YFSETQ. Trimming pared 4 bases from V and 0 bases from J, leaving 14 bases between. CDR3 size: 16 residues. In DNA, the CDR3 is TGCGCCAGCAGCCTGGCGGTTTCCCTCTCCTACAATGAGCAGTTCTTC. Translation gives CASSLAVSLSYNEQFF. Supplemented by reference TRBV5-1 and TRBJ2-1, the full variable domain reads KAGVTQTPRYLIKTRGQQVTLSCSPISGHRSVSWYQQTPGQGLQFLFEYFSETQRNKGNFPGRFSGRQFSNSRSEMNVSTLELGDSALYLCASSLAVSLSYNEQFFGPGTRLTVL.

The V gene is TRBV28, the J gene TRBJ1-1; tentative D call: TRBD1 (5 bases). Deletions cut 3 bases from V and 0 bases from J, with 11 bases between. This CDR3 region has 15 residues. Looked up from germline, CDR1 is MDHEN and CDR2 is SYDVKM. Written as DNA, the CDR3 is TGTGCCAGCAGTTTGACAGATTACATGAACACTGAAGCTTTCTTT. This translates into CASSLTDYMNTEAFF.

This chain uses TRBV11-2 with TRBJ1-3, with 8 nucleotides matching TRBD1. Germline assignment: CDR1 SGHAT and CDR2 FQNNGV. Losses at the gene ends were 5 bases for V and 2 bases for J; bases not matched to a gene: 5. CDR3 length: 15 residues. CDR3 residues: CASSRMTGAGNTIYF. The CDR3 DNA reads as TGTGCCAGCAGCCGAATGACAGGGGCTGGAAACACCATATATTTT. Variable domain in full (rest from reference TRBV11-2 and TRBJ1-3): EAGVAQSPRYKIIEKRQSVAFWCNPISGHATLYWYQQILGQGPKLLIQFQNNGVVDDSQLPKDRFSAERLKGVDSTLKIQPAKLEDSAVYLCASSRMTGAGNTIYFGEGSWLTVV.

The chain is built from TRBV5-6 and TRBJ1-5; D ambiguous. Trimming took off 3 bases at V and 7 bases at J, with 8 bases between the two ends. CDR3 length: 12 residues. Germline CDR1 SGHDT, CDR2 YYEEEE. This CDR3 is CASSYAGQPQHF. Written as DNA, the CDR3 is TGTGCCAGCAGCTATGCGGGGCAGCCCCAGCATTTT.

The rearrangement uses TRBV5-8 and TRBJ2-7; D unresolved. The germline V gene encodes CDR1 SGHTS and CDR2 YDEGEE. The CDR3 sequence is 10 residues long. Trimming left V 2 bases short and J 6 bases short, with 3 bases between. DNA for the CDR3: TGTGCCAGCAGCTTATTCGAGCAGTACTTC. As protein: CASSLFEQYF.

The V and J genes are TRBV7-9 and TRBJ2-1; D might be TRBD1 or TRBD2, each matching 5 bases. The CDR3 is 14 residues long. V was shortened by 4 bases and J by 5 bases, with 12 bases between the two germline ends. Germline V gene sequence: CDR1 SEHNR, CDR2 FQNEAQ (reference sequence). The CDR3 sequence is CASSYRDRNNEQFF. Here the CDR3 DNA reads TGTGCCAGCAGCTATCGGGACCGGAACAATGAGCAGTTCTTC.

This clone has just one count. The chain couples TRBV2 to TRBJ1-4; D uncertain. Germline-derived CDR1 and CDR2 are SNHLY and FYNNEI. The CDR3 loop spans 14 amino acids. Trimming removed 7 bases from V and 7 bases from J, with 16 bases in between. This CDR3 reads CASNLLGPIEKLFF. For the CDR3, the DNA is TGTGCCAGCAATCTCCTAGGTCCGATTGAAAAACTGTTTTTT.

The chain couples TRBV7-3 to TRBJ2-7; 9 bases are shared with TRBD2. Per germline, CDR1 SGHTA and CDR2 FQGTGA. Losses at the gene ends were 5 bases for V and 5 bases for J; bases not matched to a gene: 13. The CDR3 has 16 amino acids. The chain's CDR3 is CASSPRPAGGLHEQYF. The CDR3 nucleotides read TGTGCCAGCAGCCCCCGCCCGGCGGGAGGGCTCCACGAGCAGTACTTC.

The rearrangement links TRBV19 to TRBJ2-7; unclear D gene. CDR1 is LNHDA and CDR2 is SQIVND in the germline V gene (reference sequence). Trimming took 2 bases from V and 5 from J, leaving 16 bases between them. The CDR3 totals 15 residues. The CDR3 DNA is TGTGCCAGTAGTATATCCCTTATCGTAGGCCACGAGCAGTACTTC. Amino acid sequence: CASSISLIVGHEQYF. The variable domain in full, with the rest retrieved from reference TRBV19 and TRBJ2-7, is DGGITQSPKYLFRKEGQNVTLSCEQNLNHDAMYWYRQDPGQGLRLIYYSQIVNDFQKGDIAEGYSVSREKKESFPLTVTSAQKNPTAFYLCASSISLIVGHEQYFGPGTRLTVT.

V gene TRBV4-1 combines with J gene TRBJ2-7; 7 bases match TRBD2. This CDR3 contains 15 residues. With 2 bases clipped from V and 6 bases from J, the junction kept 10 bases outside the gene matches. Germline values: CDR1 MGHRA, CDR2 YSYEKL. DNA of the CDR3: TGCGCCAGCAGCCAACCACTAGCGATGCGGGGCGAGCAGTACTTC. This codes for CASSQPLAMRGEQYF.

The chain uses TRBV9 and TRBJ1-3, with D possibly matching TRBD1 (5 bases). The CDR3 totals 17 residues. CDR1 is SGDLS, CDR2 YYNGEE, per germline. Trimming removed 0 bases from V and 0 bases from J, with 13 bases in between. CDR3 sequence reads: CASSVATGGTSGNTIYF. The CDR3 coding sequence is TGTGCCAGCAGCGTAGCTACGGGGGGGACCTCTGGAAACACCATATATTTT.

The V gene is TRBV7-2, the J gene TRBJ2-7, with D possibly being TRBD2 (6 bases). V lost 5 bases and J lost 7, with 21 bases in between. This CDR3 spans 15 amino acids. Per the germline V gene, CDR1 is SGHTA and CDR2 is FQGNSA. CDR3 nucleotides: TGTGCCAGCAGCCTAAGTCCGGGAGCTATAGGGGAGCAGTACTTC. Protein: CASSLSPGAIGEQYF.

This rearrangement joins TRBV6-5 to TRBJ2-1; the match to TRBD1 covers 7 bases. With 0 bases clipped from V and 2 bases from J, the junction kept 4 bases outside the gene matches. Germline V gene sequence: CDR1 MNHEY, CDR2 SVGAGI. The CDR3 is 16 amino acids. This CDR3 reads CASSYSSRGTYNEQFF. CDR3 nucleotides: TGTGCCAGCAGTTACTCGTCCAGGGGGACCTACAATGAGCAGTTCTTC.

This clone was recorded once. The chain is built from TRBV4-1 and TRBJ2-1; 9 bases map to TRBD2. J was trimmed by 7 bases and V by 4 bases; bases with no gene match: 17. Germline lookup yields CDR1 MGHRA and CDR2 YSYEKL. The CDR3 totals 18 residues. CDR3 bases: TGCGCCAGCAGCCGTCTGGCGGGAGGGTCCCTAGGTGGGAATGAGCAGTTCTTC. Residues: CASSRLAGGSLGGNEQFF.

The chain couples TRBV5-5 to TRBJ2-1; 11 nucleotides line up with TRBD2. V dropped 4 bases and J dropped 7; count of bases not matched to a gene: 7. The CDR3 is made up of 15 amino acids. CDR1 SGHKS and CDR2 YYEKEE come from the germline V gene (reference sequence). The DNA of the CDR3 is TGTGCCAGCAGCCTCGCGCTAGCGGGAGGAAATGAGCAGTTCTTC. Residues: CASSLALAGGNEQFF.